Listed below are T cell receptor beta chains from one sample, sequenced in a study of blood T cell repertoires in COVID-19. The method was immunoSEQ multiplex PCR; TCRdb's version includes in-frame clones alone and lacks a portion of them. Of roughly 420,000 clones listed, over 75% were seen once; the top ten hold around 0.91%. The sample taken for sequencing was PBMCs or T cells enriched from blood (not recorded which). These receptors came from a woman aged 25 to 45 with acute COVID-19. CDR3s include the opening cysteine and the closing phenylalanine or tryptophan. A D gene is named only where the DNA matches it firmly. Only part of the rows carry a size: once, few, many, or a class if the clone is expanded.

j_gene	d_gene	abundance	v_gene	CDR3nt	CDR3aa
TRBJ2-3	TRBD1	NA	TRBV5-5	TGTGCCAGCAGCTTGGGTCCCTCGGGACAGCCAACAGATACGCAGTATTTT	CASSLGPSGQPTDTQYF
TRBJ1-5	NA	NA	TRBV7-2	TGTGCCAGCAGCTTCCGCTCGGAGGGAGGGTACGGTCAGCCCCAGCATTTT	CASSFRSEGGYGQPQHF
TRBJ1-2	NA	NA	TRBV4-1	TGCGCCAGCAGCCAAGGTCAAAACTATGGCTACACCTTC	CASSQGQNYGYTF
TRBJ2-7	NA	NA	TRBV28	TGTGCCAGCAGCTCGGTGCAATCCGAGCAGTACTTC	CASSSVQSEQYF
TRBJ2-1	TRBD2	NA	TRBV7-2	TGTGCCAGCAGCCCGACTTTAGCGGGGGGCTACAATGAGCAGTTCTTC	CASSPTLAGGYNEQFF
TRBJ1-1	TRBD1	NA	TRBV4-1	TGCGCCAGCAGCCACCCTAGGGGGCGCGACACTGAAGCTTTCTTT	CASSHPRGRDTEAFF
TRBJ2-7	NA	NA	TRBV12-5	TGTGCTAGTGGTTTGGACAACCCGCCGACAGGTCCCCTGGGTTACGAGCAGTACTTC	CASGLDNPPTGPLGYEQYF
TRBJ2-7	NA	NA	TRBV5-1	TGCGCCAGCAGCGGGACAAGGGCCTACGAGCAGTACTTC	CASSGTRAYEQYF
TRBJ1-1	NA	once	TRBV6-5	TGTGCCAGCAGGAGGGACACGGTCACTGAAGCTTTCTTT	CASRRDTVTEAFF
TRBJ1-1	NA	NA	TRBV25-1	TGTGCCAGCAGTGAGTCAGGGGTTGGTGGGGCTTTCTTT	CASSESGVGGAFF
TRBJ2-3	NA	NA	TRBV7-2	TGTGCCAGCAGATTCCCTAGTTCAGATACGCAGTATTTT	CASRFPSSDTQYF